This T cell receptor (beta chain) originates from a study of cytomegalovirus exposure and HLA in healthy donors. Study-wide background: Most genotyped donors, approximately 77% of roughly 400, had Caucasian-associated genetic ancestry.

General study findings and limits: Researchers reported from a later analysis that most CMV-associated TCR beta chains appeared HLA-restricted. It was reported that TCR beta sequences correctly inferred the HLA-A and HLA-B alleles for most subjects. Data from an earlier analysis indicated that most TCR beta V segments were productive either about 87% or about 30% of the time.

In the PCR, 60 Vbeta and 13 Jbeta primers were used. Data came from immunoSEQ multiplex PCR; TCRdb stores just in-frame clones and leaves some out. Among 150,000 or so clones listed, 70% to 80% were seen once. This CDR3 has 16 residues. V lost 1 base and J lost 0, with 10 bases in between. The V gene's germline CDR1 is SGHVS and CDR2 FQNEAQ. Details on this clone: The antigen remains unidentified.

The chain uses TRBV7-8 and TRBJ1-5, with a weak D call TRBD1 (6 bases). The TCR was taken from a man aged 30-40 years in good health and CMV-seropositive. The sequenced material came from PBMCs. CDR3 amino acids: CASSLGDIHSNQPQHF. In DNA form, the CDR3 reads TGTGCCAGCAGCTTAGGGGACATCCATAGCAATCAGCCCCAGCATTTT.